This paragraph reports one T cell receptor beta chain. The method was immunoSEQ multiplex PCR; TCRdb's version includes in-frame clones alone and lacks a portion of them. The sample contains 55,000 to 80,000 clones, around 83% of which appear only once. The source of the sample is a study of OX40 agonist ivuxolimab in advanced cancers. The wider study: Partial responses were recorded for three patients, including one with hepatocellular carcinoma and two with cutaneous melanoma.

Germline V gene lookup returns CDR1 SGHKS and CDR2 YYEKEE (reference sequence). The CDR3 covers 14 residues. J gave up 2 bases and V 5 bases, and 5 bases lay outside the gene matches. This specimen was CD4+ or CD8+ T cells sorted from blood, taken in a trial of the OX40 agonist ivuxolimab. The receptor was derived from an adult with an advanced solid tumor such as melanoma, head and neck, liver or kidney cancer. This chain uses TRBV5-5 with TRBJ2-5; TRBD1 matches 8 bases. CDR3 amino acids: CASSRQGTQETQYF. In DNA form, the CDR3 reads TGTGCCAGCAGTAGACAGGGGACACAAGAGACCCAGTACTTC. Using reference TRBV5-5 and TRBJ2-5 for the parts outside the CDR3, the full variable domain is DAGVTQSPTHLIKTRGQQVTLRCSPISGHKSVSWYQQVLGQGPQFIFQYYEKEERGRGNFPDRFSARQFPNYSSELNVNALLLGDSALYLCASSRQGTQETQYFGPGTRLLVL.